This is a list of T cell receptor beta chains from one sample in a study of CD8 T cells in ankylosing spondylitis. From the 5' RACE reads, TCRdb called clonotypes with MiXCR, one entry per CDR3 protein. The table lists about 420,000 distinct CDR3 sequences, about a fifth of them singletons. Sequenced input: blood, either unsorted or a sorted T cell fraction (not recorded which). The source of these receptors is a male donor with ankylosing spondylitis. CDR3s include the opening cysteine and the closing phenylalanine or tryptophan. D genes are given only for firm matches. Clone size is stated in some rows and not others, as once, few, many or a class when expanded.

d_gene: .
v_gene: TRBV29-1
abundance: few
j_gene: TRBJ1-3
CDR3aa: CSVTPALGNTIYF
CDR3nt: TGCAGCGTTACGCCCGCCCTGGGAAACACCATATATTTT

d_gene: TRBD2
v_gene: TRBV6-2/TRBV6-3
abundance: .
j_gene: TRBJ2-1
CDR3aa: CATKRGLAAVGEQFF
CDR3nt: TGTGCCACCAAAAGGGGACTAGCGGCGGTCGGGGAGCAGTTCTTC

d_gene: .
v_gene: TRBV12-3/TRBV12-4
abundance: .
j_gene: TRBJ1-5
CDR3aa: CASSRSGSQPQHF
CDR3nt: TGTGCCAGCTCCAGGTCGGGGTCCCAGCCCCAGCATTTT

d_gene: .
v_gene: TRBV10-3
abundance: .
j_gene: TRBJ2-2
CDR3aa: CAISPSTGELFF
CDR3nt: TGTGCCATCAGCCCTAGCACCGGGGAGCTGTTTTTT

d_gene: .
v_gene: TRBV20-1
abundance: .
j_gene: TRBJ1-1
CDR3aa: CSARDRQNTEAFF
CDR3nt: TGCAGTGCTAGAGATCGACAGAACACTGAAGCTTTCTTT

d_gene: TRBD1
v_gene: TRBV5-1
abundance: .
j_gene: TRBJ2-5
CDR3aa: CASSTGTGSPRETQYF
CDR3nt: TGCGCCAGCAGCACGGGGACAGGGTCACCGCGGGAGACCCAGTACTTC

d_gene: .
v_gene: TRBV5-1
abundance: few
j_gene: TRBJ2-7
CDR3aa: CASSLAQWTGTDYEQYF
CDR3nt: TGCGCCAGCAGCTTGGCTCAATGGACCGGGACTGACTACGAGCAGTACTTC

d_gene: .
v_gene: TRBV7-2
abundance: many
j_gene: TRBJ2-3
CDR3aa: CASSLAGASTDTQYF
CDR3nt: TGTGCCAGCAGCTTAGCGGGAGCTAGCACAGATACGCAGTATTTT

d_gene: TRBD2
v_gene: TRBV4-2
abundance: few
j_gene: TRBJ2-3
CDR3aa: CASSGLAGGPRDTQYF
CDR3nt: TGTGCCAGCAGCGGACTAGCGGGAGGCCCCAGAGATACGCAGTATTTT

d_gene: .
v_gene: TRBV3-1
abundance: few
j_gene: TRBJ2-7
CDR3aa: CASSRGLVAYEQYF
CDR3nt: TGTGCCAGCAGCCGAGGGCTTGTCGCCTACGAGCAGTACTTC

d_gene: .
v_gene: TRBV2
abundance: few
j_gene: TRBJ2-7
CDR3aa: CASTGRSAAYEQYF
CDR3nt: TGTGCCAGCACTGGGCGATCGGCTGCCTACGAGCAGTACTTC

d_gene: TRBD1
v_gene: TRBV19
abundance: .
j_gene: TRBJ2-6
CDR3aa: CASRPGQGRAGANVLTF
CDR3nt: TGTGCCAGTAGGCCGGGACAGGGACGAGCTGGGGCCAACGTCCTGACTTTC

d_gene: .
v_gene: TRBV9
abundance: few
j_gene: TRBJ2-7
CDR3aa: CASSVGQFSYEQYF
CDR3nt: TGTGCCAGCAGCGTTGGACAGTTCTCCTACGAGCAGTACTTC

d_gene: TRBD1
v_gene: TRBV5-1
abundance: .
j_gene: TRBJ2-2
CDR3aa: CASSFNRGPNGELFF
CDR3nt: TGCGCCAGCAGCTTTAACAGGGGGCCGAACGGGGAGCTGTTTTTT

d_gene: .
v_gene: TRBV29-1
abundance: .
j_gene: TRBJ1-1
CDR3aa: CSVNTLGPEAFF
CDR3nt: TGCAGCGTTAATACTCTGGGGCCTGAAGCTTTCTTT

d_gene: TRBD1
v_gene: TRBV12-3/TRBV12-4
abundance: few
j_gene: TRBJ2-7
CDR3aa: CASSPTRQGPSYEQYF
CDR3nt: TGTGCCAGCAGTCCGACCAGACAGGGGCCATCCTACGAGCAGTACTTC

d_gene: TRBD1
v_gene: TRBV18
abundance: .
j_gene: TRBJ1-1
CDR3aa: CASSPAGQGGWNTEAFF
CDR3nt: TGTGCCAGCTCACCGGCGGGACAGGGTGGATGGAACACTGAAGCTTTCTTT

d_gene: .
v_gene: TRBV12-3/TRBV12-4
abundance: few
j_gene: TRBJ1-5
CDR3aa: CASSLPGSNQPQHF
CDR3nt: TGTGCCAGCAGTTTACCTGGAAGCAATCAGCCCCAGCATTTT

d_gene: .
v_gene: TRBV20-1
abundance: .
j_gene: TRBJ2-3
CDR3aa: CSARDWLTRETDTQYF
CDR3nt: TGCAGTGCTAGAGATTGGTTGACCCGGGAGACGGATACGCAGTATTTT

d_gene: .
v_gene: TRBV6-2/TRBV6-3
abundance: .
j_gene: TRBJ2-7
CDR3aa: CASSYQEITYEQYF
CDR3nt: TGTGCCAGCAGTTATCAGGAAATCACCTACGAGCAGTACTTC

d_gene: .
v_gene: TRBV6-1
abundance: few
j_gene: TRBJ1-2
CDR3aa: CASRPTDRRSFYTF
CDR3nt: TGTGCCAGCAGACCAACTGACAGAAGATCCTTCTACACCTTC

d_gene: .
v_gene: TRBV29-1
abundance: many
j_gene: TRBJ1-1
CDR3aa: CSSLPQGRGEAFF
CDR3nt: TGCAGCTCCCTCCCCCAGGGGAGGGGTGAAGCTTTCTTT

d_gene: .
v_gene: TRBV7-3
abundance: few
j_gene: TRBJ2-1
CDR3aa: CASSLSQGDEQFF
CDR3nt: TGTGCCAGCAGCTTAAGCCAGGGCGATGAGCAGTTCTTC

d_gene: .
v_gene: TRBV21-1
abundance: few
j_gene: TRBJ2-2
CDR3aa: CASSKEEGGGGELFF
CDR3nt: TGTGCCAGCAGCAAAGAGGAGGGGGGAGGTGGGGAGCTGTTTTTT

d_gene: .
v_gene: TRBV28
abundance: .
j_gene: TRBJ2-4
CDR3aa: CASSFGLVLAKNIQYF
CDR3nt: TGTGCCAGCAGTTTCGGACTTGTCTTAGCCAAAAACATTCAGTACTTC

d_gene: TRBD2
v_gene: TRBV20-1
abundance: .
j_gene: TRBJ2-7
CDR3aa: CSALNPRTSGRANTYEQYF
CDR3nt: TGCAGTGCTCTTAATCCACGGACTAGCGGGAGGGCAAACACCTACGAGCAGTACTTC

d_gene: .
v_gene: TRBV3-1
abundance: .
j_gene: TRBJ2-7
CDR3aa: CASRSTRVGEQYF
CDR3nt: TGTGCCAGCAGGTCTACCAGGGTCGGCGAGCAGTACTTC

d_gene: TRBD1
v_gene: TRBV7-2
abundance: .
j_gene: TRBJ1-2
CDR3aa: CASSTSTGSGYTF
CDR3nt: TGTGCCAGCAGCACCTCGACAGGGTCTGGCTACACCTTC

d_gene: .
v_gene: TRBV5-1
abundance: .
j_gene: TRBJ1-2
CDR3aa: CASSLKVGYGYTF
CDR3nt: TGCGCCAGCAGCTTGAAGGTGGGCTATGGCTACACCTTC

d_gene: .
v_gene: TRBV7-2
abundance: .
j_gene: TRBJ1-2
CDR3aa: CASSSKTATNYGYTF
CDR3nt: TGTGCCAGCAGCTCTAAGACCGCAACTAACTATGGCTACACCTTC

d_gene: TRBD2
v_gene: TRBV28
abundance: few
j_gene: TRBJ2-3
CDR3aa: CASRKLAGVSDTQYF
CDR3nt: TGTGCCAGCCGTAAACTAGCGGGAGTCTCAGATACGCAGTATTTT

d_gene: .
v_gene: TRBV4-1
abundance: few
j_gene: TRBJ2-2
CDR3aa: CASSQLINTGELFF
CDR3nt: TGCGCCAGCAGCCAACTCATAAACACCGGGGAGCTGTTTTTT

d_gene: .
v_gene: TRBV2
abundance: .
j_gene: TRBJ2-7
CDR3aa: CASMPGATYEQYF
CDR3nt: TGTGCCAGCATGCCGGGAGCCACCTACGAGCAGTACTTC

d_gene: .
v_gene: TRBV5-1
abundance: .
j_gene: TRBJ2-2
CDR3aa: CASSLDTGTGELFF
CDR3nt: TGCGCCAGCAGCTTGGATACAGGGACCGGGGAGCTGTTTTTT

d_gene: TRBD2
v_gene: TRBV4-1
abundance: .
j_gene: TRBJ2-1
CDR3aa: CASSLLSGWAYNEQFF
CDR3nt: TGCGCCAGCAGCCTCCTTAGCGGGTGGGCCTACAATGAGCAGTTCTTC

d_gene: .
v_gene: TRBV28
abundance: .
j_gene: TRBJ2-7
CDR3aa: CASNRVWTYEQYF
CDR3nt: TGTGCCAGCAATAGGGTTTGGACCTACGAGCAGTACTTC

d_gene: .
v_gene: TRBV10-3
abundance: few
j_gene: TRBJ1-1
CDR3aa: CAISEREDEAFF
CDR3nt: TGTGCCATCAGTGAGCGGGAGGATGAAGCTTTCTTT

d_gene: .
v_gene: TRBV3-1
abundance: .
j_gene: TRBJ2-1
CDR3aa: CASSQVYRGRRRNEQFF
CDR3nt: TGTGCCAGCAGCCAAGTATATCGGGGGAGACGACGCAATGAGCAGTTCTTC

d_gene: TRBD2
v_gene: TRBV20-1
abundance: few
j_gene: TRBJ2-5
CDR3aa: CSASAGLAGVRETQYF
CDR3nt: TGCAGTGCTAGCGCGGGACTAGCGGGAGTAAGAGAGACCCAGTACTTC

d_gene: .
v_gene: TRBV20-1
abundance: .
j_gene: TRBJ1-2
CDR3aa: CSGALTGYGGYTF
CDR3nt: TGCAGCGGGGCCCTCACCGGTTATGGGGGCTACACCTTC

d_gene: .
v_gene: TRBV5-1
abundance: many
j_gene: TRBJ2-1
CDR3aa: CASSTNRDPRGGEQFF
CDR3nt: TGCGCCAGCAGCACGAACCGGGACCCAAGAGGGGGTGAGCAGTTCTTC

d_gene: .
v_gene: TRBV5-1
abundance: few
j_gene: TRBJ1-5
CDR3aa: CASSLAGNEPQHF
CDR3nt: TGCGCCAGCAGCTTGGCCGGGAATGAGCCCCAGCATTTT

d_gene: .
v_gene: TRBV5-6
abundance: few
j_gene: TRBJ2-6
CDR3aa: CASSLVVDSGANVLTF
CDR3nt: TGTGCCAGCAGCTTGGTTGTGGACTCTGGGGCCAACGTCCTGACTTTC

d_gene: .
v_gene: TRBV20-1
abundance: .
j_gene: TRBJ2-7
CDR3aa: CSARAGPGRSYEQYF
CDR3nt: TGCAGTGCTAGAGCGGGACCCGGGCGGTCCTACGAGCAGTACTTC

d_gene: TRBD2
v_gene: TRBV28
abundance: few
j_gene: TRBJ2-1
CDR3aa: CASSPPGGTSGTNEQFF
CDR3nt: TGTGCCAGCAGTCCTCCGGGGGGGACTAGCGGGACCAATGAGCAGTTCTTC

d_gene: TRBD1
v_gene: TRBV6-1
abundance: .
j_gene: TRBJ1-1
CDR3aa: CASSQTGGHTEAFF
CDR3nt: TGTGCCAGCAGTCAGACAGGGGGTCACACTGAAGCTTTCTTT

d_gene: .
v_gene: TRBV5-1
abundance: .
j_gene: TRBJ2-5
CDR3aa: CASSSREQETQYF
CDR3nt: TGCGCCAGCAGCTCCCGGGAACAAGAGACCCAGTACTTC

d_gene: .
v_gene: TRBV20-1
abundance: .
j_gene: TRBJ2-1
CDR3aa: CSARREEQFF
CDR3nt: TGCAGTGCTAGAAGGGAGGAGCAGTTCTTC

d_gene: .
v_gene: TRBV5-6
abundance: few
j_gene: TRBJ2-7
CDR3aa: CASKDSGNYEQYF
CDR3nt: TGTGCCAGCAAGGACAGCGGTAACTACGAGCAGTACTTC

d_gene: .
v_gene: TRBV7-9
abundance: .
j_gene: TRBJ1-4
CDR3aa: CASSLGLMEKLFF
CDR3nt: TGTGCCAGCAGCTTGGGGCTCATGGAAAAACTGTTTTTT

d_gene: TRBD2
v_gene: TRBV7-9
abundance: few
j_gene: TRBJ2-7
CDR3aa: CASSLDRREGISYEQYF
CDR3nt: TGTGCCAGCAGCTTAGATCGTAGGGAGGGAATTTCCTACGAGCAGTACTTC

d_gene: TRBD1
v_gene: TRBV18
abundance: few
j_gene: TRBJ2-1
CDR3aa: CASSPRTGGHEQFF
CDR3nt: TGTGCCAGCTCACCTCGGACAGGGGGCCATGAGCAGTTCTTC

d_gene: .
v_gene: TRBV7-6
abundance: .
j_gene: TRBJ2-1
CDR3aa: CASSPGLIRNEQFF
CDR3nt: TGTGCCAGCAGCCCAGGACTAATCAGGAATGAGCAGTTCTTC